This T cell receptor (beta chain) originates from a study of post-analysis software for immune sequencing data. Study-level points and caveats: About five TRBV segments were more frequent in patients than controls; TRBV5-6, TRBV5-1 and TRBV20-1 belonged to this group.

cDNA libraries for TCR beta contained unique molecular identifiers. Each CDR3 protein gets one entry after TCRdb re-called the PCR reads with MiXCR. The table records hundreds of thousands of distinct CDR3 sequences, approximately 57% of them present only once. This clonotype was seen a handful of times. Antigen: not known. Germline CDR1 LGHDT, CDR2 YNNKEL (reference sequence). V was pared by 4 bases and J by 7 bases, with 8 bases of the junction left unmatched. CDR3 length equals 16 residues. The genes are TRBV3-1 and TRBJ1-6; 9 positions agree with TRBD1. The sample comprised blood. The sequence was collected from a girl under 18 with multiple sclerosis. CDR3 in DNA: TGTGCCAGCAGCCGAGGACAGGGGACCAGCAATTCACCCCTCCACTTT. Translated: CASSRGQGTSNSPLHF.